This TCR beta chain came from a study of T cell repertoires in cytomegalovirus infection. Study-level background: CMV infection and matching HLA type were both indicated by public TCR beta signatures.

General study points: There were HLA-C-restricted CMV-specific TCR beta clonotypes dominating the ex vivo response.

A remark on this clonotype: No antigen is known for it.

TCRdb re-called the reads through MiXCR, storing one row per CDR3 protein. The data hold around 900,000 distinct CDR3 sequences, with around 32% observed a single time. The CDR3 is 16 residues long. V was shortened by 4 bases and J by 4 bases, with 18 bases between the two germline ends. Germline assignment: CDR1 KGHDR and CDR2 SFDVKD. The gene calls are TRBV24-1 and TRBJ2-5; the D gene is possibly TRBD2 (5 bases). This sample comprised cultured CD8+ T cells from PBMCs, obtained from culture after CMV antigen stimulation. This sequence was found in a human donor in good health (CMV status not recorded). Some clones in this sample may be carry-over from other donors' samples. CDR3 amino acids: CATSDLDEGFGETQYF. CDR3 in DNA: TGTGCCACCAGTGACCTTGACGAGGGCTTTGGAGAGACCCAGTACTTC.